These 27 T cell receptor beta chains came from one sample sequenced in a study of blood T cell repertoires in COVID-19 (TCRdb year 2020). Libraries were made using the immunoSEQ multiplex PCR assay. TCRdb carries this immuneACCESS record with in-frame sequences only. Its versions omit some clonotypes, under half of them owing to an unresolved V gene in the studies checked, with the rest unexplained. This sample lists 95,000 to 100,000 clones; about 89% were detected once. Around 10% of the sample belongs to the ten largest clones. The sample consisted of peripheral blood. The receptors derive from a young woman with acute or convalescent COVID-19.

The rearrangement uses TRBV11-2 and TRBJ1-1; no clear D. The germline CDR1 and CDR2 sequences are SGHAT and FQNNGV. V was trimmed by 2 bases and J by 1 base, leaving 5 bases between them. This CDR3 is 13 amino acids long. CDR3 in amino acids: CASSLMRNTEAFF. CDR3 nucleotides: TGTGCCAGCAGCTTAATGAGGAACACTGAAGCTTTCTTT.

J is TRBJ2-2 and V is TRBV9; D is perhaps TRBD1 (6 bases). Germline V gene data show CDR1 as SGDLS and CDR2 as YYNGEE. CDR3 length equals 16 residues. The V end was cut by 0 bases, the J end by 5 bases, with 14 bases between. The CDR3 here is CASSVGWGLGTGELFF. CDR3 bases: TGTGCCAGCAGCGTAGGGTGGGGGCTTGGGACCGGGGAGCTGTTTTTT.

The rearrangement joins TRBV19 to TRBJ1-5; D uncertain. The CDR3 length is 18 residues. V lost 3 bases to trimming and J lost 0 bases, with 18 bases between them. Germline assignment: CDR1 LNHDA and CDR2 SQIVND (reference sequence). CDR3 DNA sequence: TGTGCCAGTAGTATTCATCGGGGAGATAGATATAGCAATCAGCCCCAGCATTTT. Residues: CASSIHRGDRYSNQPQHF.

This rearrangement joins TRBV12-3 or TRBV12-4 to TRBJ2-3; TRBD1 agrees at 7 bases. V shed 7 bases and J 0 bases; nucleotides not matched to a gene: 1. The CDR3 sequence is 13 residues long. As DNA, the CDR3 is TGTGCCAGCACGGGACAGAGCACAGATACGCAGTATTTT. Amino acid sequence: CASTGQSTDTQYF.

J is TRBJ1-4 and V is TRBV5-1, with 7 bases identical to TRBD1. The CDR3 runs 14 residues. After removal of 3 bases from V and 7 bases from J, the junction contained 6 bases not matched to a gene. Germline assignment: CDR1 SGHRS and CDR2 YFSETQ. CDR3 residues: CASSSQGEGEKLFF. The DNA for the CDR3 is TGCGCCAGCAGCTCTCAGGGGGAAGGTGAAAAACTGTTTTTT.

The V and J genes are TRBV29-1 and TRBJ2-1; TRBD2 matches at 11 bases. Looked up from germline, CDR1 is SQVTM and CDR2 is ANQGSEA. The length of the CDR3 is 12 residues. CDR3 nucleotide sequence: TGCGGTAGCGGGGGGGCCTACAATGAGCAGTTCTTC. This translates into CGSGGAYNEQFF.

This clone has just one count. The chain carries TRBV18 and TRBJ1-5, with D possibly TRBD1 on 5 matching bases. V was shortened by 8 bases and J by 4 bases, with 9 bases between the two germline ends. Germline CDR1 KGHSH, CDR2 LQKENI. The CDR3 runs 12 residues. CDR3 sequence (DNA): TGTGCCAGCGCCCAGGGTAATCAGCCCCAGCATTTT. Translation: CASAQGNQPQHF.

This chain links TRBV6-6 with TRBJ2-1, with D possibly being TRBD2 (5 bases). The CDR3 is 13 residues long. Looked up from germline, CDR1 is MNHNY and CDR2 is SVGAGI (reference sequence). Trimming pared 0 bases from V and 7 bases from J, leaving 7 bases between. The CDR3 nucleotides read TGTGCCAGCAGTTACTCCCCGGGGAATGAGCAGTTCTTC. Translated, it gives CASSYSPGNEQFF.

The chain joins TRBV28 to TRBJ1-3; D remains unclear. V dropped 2 bases and J dropped 0 bases, with 8 bases sitting between them. Germline values: CDR1 MDHEN, CDR2 SYDVKM. CDR3 length: 15 residues. This CDR3 reads CASSLPGLSGNTIYF. CDR3 nucleotide sequence: TGTGCCAGCAGTTTACCGGGTCTCTCTGGAAACACCATATATTTT. Filled out from reference TRBV28 and TRBJ1-3, the complete variable domain reads DVKVTQSSRYLVKRTGEKVFLECVQDMDHENMFWYRQDPGLGLRLIYFSYDVKMKEKGDIPEGYSVSREKKERFSLILESASTNQTSMYLCASSLPGLSGNTIYFGEGSWLTVV.

The CDR3 sequence is CASSLALSSSYNEQFF. DNA of the CDR3: TGCGCCAGCAGCTTGGCACTGTCAAGCTCCTACAATGAGCAGTTCTTC. V usage is TRBV5-1 and J usage is TRBJ2-1; D unclear. The CDR3 totals 16 residues. CDR1 SGHRS and CDR2 YFSETQ come from the germline V gene. V lost 0 bases and J lost 0, with 10 bases in between.

This rearrangement joins TRBV27 to TRBJ2-7; no reliable D call. V was shortened by 0 bases and J by 2 bases, with 14 bases between the two germline ends. CDR1 is MNHEY, CDR2 SMNVEV, per germline (reference sequence). This CDR3 spans 16 amino acids. CDR3 amino acids: CASSLSNPGPAYEQYF. DNA for the CDR3: TGTGCCAGCAGTTTATCAAATCCGGGTCCCGCCTACGAGCAGTACTTC.

This clone has just a few counts. V usage is TRBV9 and J usage is TRBJ1-3; D perhaps matches TRBD1 (5 bases). This CDR3 contains 15 residues. The germline gives CDR1 SGDLS, CDR2 YYNGEE. V was clipped by 0 bases and J by 1 base, with 8 bases between them. This CDR3 reads CASSVGRGSGNTIYF. The CDR3 coding sequence is TGTGCCAGCAGCGTAGGAAGGGGATCTGGAAACACCATATATTTT.

Written as DNA, the CDR3 is TGTGCCAGCAGTCTTCGGGGGGGCCGGACAGATACGCAGTATTTT. Encoded protein: CASSLRGGRTDTQYF. The V gene is TRBV7-2, the J gene TRBJ2-3; 8 bases match TRBD2. Trimming at V came to 6 bases and at J to 3 bases, leaving 8 bases not matched to a gene. The CDR3 loop spans 15 amino acids. Germline-derived CDR1 and CDR2 are SGHTA and FQGNSA. Full variable domain (outside the CDR3, taken from reference TRBV7-2 and TRBJ2-3): GAGVSQSPSNKVTEKGKDVELRCDPISGHTALYWYRQSLGQGLEFLIYFQGNSAPDKSGLPSDRFSAERTGGSVSTLTIQRTQQEDSAVYLCASSLRGGRTDTQYFGPGTRLTVL.

The chain carries TRBV28 and TRBJ2-3, with 13 bases fitting TRBD2. The CDR3 loop spans 15 amino acids. Unmatched junction bases numbered 6, after V lost 6 bases and J lost 6 bases. Per the germline V gene, CDR1 is MDHEN and CDR2 is SYDVKM. The CDR3: CASSYPTSGGDTQYF. The CDR3 DNA reads TGTGCCAGCAGCTACCCGACTAGCGGGGGGGATACGCAGTATTTT.

The gene calls are TRBV30 and TRBJ1-3, with 8 bases fitting TRBD1. Trimming at V came to 0 bases and at J to 2 bases, leaving 6 bases not matched to a gene. CDR3 length: 16 amino acids. Germline lookup yields CDR1 GTSNPN and CDR2 SVGIG (reference sequence). The CDR3 DNA reads as TGTGCCTGGAGTGTACAGGCGACAGGGGCTGGAAACACCATATATTTT. It translates to CAWSVQATGAGNTIYF.

The J gene is TRBJ2-2, the V gene TRBV27, with 9 bases aligning to TRBD1. The V and J ends lost 5 bases and 7 bases, in that order; junction bases with no gene match: 8. The CDR3 runs to 15 residues. The germline V gene encodes CDR1 MNHEY and CDR2 SMNVEV (reference sequence). The CDR3 spells CASSPHRGQGGELFF. CDR3 in DNA: TGTGCCAGCAGTCCACACAGGGGGCAGGGCGGGGAGCTGTTTTTT.

This clone was seen only a few times. The V gene is TRBV6-6, the J gene TRBJ1-5, with D possibly being TRBD1 (6 bases). The CDR3 loop spans 15 amino acids. Trimming shortened V by 7 bases and J by 7 bases, and 20 bases separated the two germline ends. CDR1 and CDR2 from the germline V gene are MNHNY and SVGAGI (reference sequence). The CDR3 region is CASTITTGTGQPQHF. In DNA form, the CDR3 reads TGTGCCAGCACCATTACCACAGGTACAGGGCAGCCCCAGCATTTT.

The genes are TRBV2 and TRBJ2-1, with 7 bases fitting TRBD1. J gave up 2 bases and V 6 bases, and 7 bases lay outside the gene matches. CDR1 is SNHLY, CDR2 FYNNEI, per germline. CDR3 size: 15 residues. The CDR3 DNA is TGTGCCAGCAGGCCGACAGGGTCGGCCTACAATGAGCAGTTCTTC. Residues: CASRPTGSAYNEQFF. Combining the CDR3 with reference TRBV2 and TRBJ2-1 gives the whole variable domain EPEVTQTPSHQVTQMGQEVILRCVPISNHLYFYWYRQILGQKVEFLVSFYNNEISEKSEIFDDQFSVERPDGSNFTLKIRSTKLEDSAMYFCASRPTGSAYNEQFFGPGTRLTVL.

The chain joins TRBV7-9 to TRBJ2-7; TRBD1 is a possible D gene (5 bases). This CDR3 has 15 amino acids. V gave up 2 bases and J gave up 5 bases, with 16 bases separating them. CDR1 and CDR2 (germline): SEHNR, FQNEAQ (reference sequence). The CDR3 reads CASSLREGVRHEQYF. The CDR3 bases are TGTGCCAGCAGCTTACGTGAAGGGGTGCGGCACGAGCAGTACTTC.

The CDR3 region is CASSPRDSPSYNEQFF. The CDR3 DNA reads as TGTGCCAGCAGTCCCAGGGACAGCCCCTCCTACAATGAGCAGTTCTTC. The rearrangement links TRBV28 to TRBJ2-1; 7 bases are a match to TRBD1. The CDR3 consists of 16 residues. CDR1 and CDR2 (germline): MDHEN, SYDVKM. The V segment lost 5 bases and the J segment 0 bases; nucleotides outside the gene matches: 7.

V gene TRBV5-6 combines with J gene TRBJ1-5; a possible D gene is TRBD1 (5 bases). Trimming took 6 bases from V and 5 from J, leaving 15 bases between them. The germline V gene has CDR1 SGHDT and CDR2 YYEEEE. The CDR3 loop spans 14 amino acids. CDR3 in DNA: TGTGCCAGCACCGTGGGGGGGAAGCATCAGCCCCAGCATTTT. This encodes CASTVGGKHQPQHF.

The V call is TRBV12-5, the J call TRBJ1-3; D is unresolved. The CDR3 has 15 amino acids. Trimming shortened V by 0 bases and J by 3 bases, and 9 bases separated the two germline ends. Per the germline V gene, CDR1 is LGHNT and CDR2 is FRNRAP. The CDR3 spells CASGLVVRFGNTIYF. The CDR3 DNA reads as TGTGCTAGTGGTTTGGTAGTCAGGTTTGGAAACACCATATATTTT.

The V gene is TRBV9, the J gene TRBJ1-2; 7 positions agree with TRBD1. The trim removed 4 bases at V and 1 base at J, leaving 16 bases unmatched. Germline values: CDR1 SGDLS, CDR2 YYNGEE. The CDR3 has 18 residues. CDR3 residues: CASSRGSVRGYDNYGYTF. Here the CDR3 DNA reads TGTGCCAGCAGCAGGGGAAGCGTCAGGGGGTATGATAACTATGGCTACACCTTC.

The gene calls are TRBV5-1 and TRBJ1-2; 8 bases fit TRBD1. Germline values: CDR1 SGHRS, CDR2 YFSETQ. After removal of 0 bases from V and 8 bases from J, the junction contained 9 bases not matched to a gene. The CDR3 totals 15 residues. The CDR3 region is CASSLGTTGGSGYTF. The CDR3 DNA is TGCGCCAGCAGCTTGGGGACCACAGGGGGTTCCGGCTACACCTTC.

This clone has a single count. J is TRBJ2-3 and V is TRBV7-9, with TRBD2 matching 8 bases. This CDR3 comprises 15 residues. Per the germline V gene, CDR1 is SEHNR and CDR2 is FQNEAQ (reference sequence). V lost 4 bases, J lost 2 bases, and 5 bases stayed unmatched. The CDR3 loop reads CASSSRRGATDTQYF. The CDR3, as DNA: TGTGCCAGCAGCTCTAGGCGGGGGGCCACAGATACGCAGTATTTT.

With respect to this clone: The junction does not match germline at one end; this may be a read error. The chain joins TRBV28 to TRBJ2-7; 10 positions match TRBD1. Germline V lookup: CDR1 MDHEN, CDR2 SYDVKM. The CDR3 totals 12 residues. CDR3 nucleotides: TGTGCCAGCAGTTTACTTGACAGGGGGCCAAGCTTC. Translated, it gives CASSLLDRGPSF.

The rearrangement uses TRBV2 and TRBJ1-6, with TRBD1 matching 11 bases. Germline V lookup: CDR1 SNHLY, CDR2 FYNNEI. The V and J ends lost 2 bases and 10 bases, in that order; junction bases with no gene match: 13. CDR3 size: 18 residues. CDR3 in DNA: TGTGCCAGCAGTGAAAACCCGATTGGGACAGGGGGTCTATCACCCCTCCACTTT. Protein sequence: CASSENPIGTGGLSPLHF.